Below, 9 T cell receptor beta chains from the same sample are listed, as sequenced in a study of early T cells in non-severe SARS-CoV-2 infection. TCRdb processed the 5' RACE reads anew with MiXCR; each CDR3 protein has one entry. The sample comprises tens of thousands of distinct CDR3 sequences, about 10% of which are singletons, and 5.5% to 7% rests with the top ten. Sequencing was performed on whole blood. Receptors originate from an adult who was a healthcare worker with PCR-confirmed SARS-CoV-2 infection or an uninfected control (not recorded which).

This rearrangement joins TRBV5-4 to TRBJ1-1; D uncertain. The CDR3 length is 14 residues. Trimming pared 3 bases from V and 6 bases from J, leaving 15 bases between. CDR1 is SGHNT and CDR2 is YYREEE in the germline V gene (reference sequence). The CDR3 DNA is TGTGCCAGCAGCTCGCCAGGCTTGTCGGCTGAAGCTTTCTTT. Its translation: CASSSPGLSAEAFF.

This clonotype was recorded at least ten times. The gene calls are TRBV7-2 and TRBJ1-5; a weak D match, TRBD1 (5 bases). This CDR3 has 12 amino acids. Germline CDR1 is SGHTA and CDR2 is FQGNSA. V lost 5 bases to trimming and J lost 15 bases, with 17 bases between them. The CDR3 coding sequence is TGTGCCAGCAGCCAAATCCCGGACACTATGCATTTT. This gives the protein CASSQIPDTMHF.

The sample holds a few counts of this clonotype. The chain links TRBV7-2 to TRBJ2-2; 11 bases fit TRBD2. V lost 1 base, J lost 7 bases, and 8 bases stayed unmatched. The CDR3 has 17 residues. CDR1 is SGHTA, CDR2 FQGNSA, per germline. CDR3 nucleotides: TGTGCCAGCAGCTTAGAGGTAGCGGGAGGGCCGATCGGGGAGCTGTTTTTT. Its protein is CASSLEVAGGPIGELFF. The variable domain in full, with the rest retrieved from reference TRBV7-2 and TRBJ2-2, is GAGVSQSPSNKVTEKGKDVELRCDPISGHTALYWYRQSLGQGLEFLIYFQGNSAPDKSGLPSDRFSAERTGGSVSTLTIQRTQQEDSAVYLCASSLEVAGGPIGELFFGEGSRLTVL.

This clonotype was counted many times. This chain joins TRBV18 and TRBJ2-2; 8 bases align to TRBD2. V trimming: 2 bases; J trimming: 6 bases; junction bases outside the gene matches: 11. The germline CDR1 and CDR2 sequences are KGHSH and LQKENI. This CDR3 has 17 residues. The CDR3 loop reads CASSPGSSGPNSGELFF. The CDR3 nucleotides are TGTGCCAGCTCACCAGGGTCTAGCGGGCCGAATTCCGGGGAGCTGTTTTTT.

The chain carries TRBV19 and TRBJ1-6; D gene uncertain. Trimming pared 3 bases from V and 4 bases from J, leaving 7 bases between. The CDR3 is 14 residues long. Per the germline V gene, CDR1 is LNHDA and CDR2 is SQIVND (reference sequence). The CDR3 nucleotides read TGTGCCAGTAGTATCTTGGATTATAATTCACCCCTCCACTTT. It is translated as CASSILDYNSPLHF.

V usage is TRBV12-3 or TRBV12-4 and J usage is TRBJ2-7; D tentatively reads TRBD1 or TRBD2 (5 bases each). The CDR3 length is 13 residues. V was clipped by 3 bases and J by 3 bases, with 9 bases between them. CDR3: CASSLGPDYEQYF. The CDR3 bases are TGTGCCAGCAGTTTGGGACCGGACTACGAGCAGTACTTC.

V usage is TRBV5-1 and J usage is TRBJ2-1, with D perhaps TRBD2 (6 bases). The CDR3 is 11 amino acids. The germline V and J ends were trimmed by 3 bases and 10 bases, with 8 bases remaining between them. Germline V gene data show CDR1 as SGHRS and CDR2 as YFSETQ. Here the CDR3 reads CASSSGLEQFF. CDR3 in DNA: TGCGCCAGCAGCTCCGGACTAGAGCAGTTCTTC.

In its sample, this clonotype was seen a few times. J is TRBJ2-1 and V is TRBV14; D gene ambiguous. The CDR3 is 15 amino acids. V gave up 0 bases and J gave up 8 bases, with 14 bases separating them. Germline CDR1 and CDR2: SGHDN and FVKESK. The CDR3, as DNA: TGTGCCAGCAGCCAAGATTCGGCCAGATTCGATGAGCAGTTCTTC. Translated: CASSQDSARFDEQFF.

This clonotype was detected many times. The chain carries TRBV6-2 or TRBV6-3 and TRBJ2-5, with TRBD2 matching 12 bases. V shed 6 bases, J shed 2 bases, and the junction held 10 bases outside the gene matches. Germline assignment: CDR1 MNHEY and CDR2 SVGEGT. This CDR3 contains 17 residues. In DNA, the CDR3 is TGTGCCAGCAGCCCCGGAAGACTAGCGGGAGAACAAGAGACCCAGTACTTC. The encoded protein is CASSPGRLAGEQETQYF.